Sequencing of this T cell receptor (beta chain) was carried out in a study of blood T cell repertoires in COVID-19. About the research overall: Donors in the United States, Italy and Spain gave samples during acute or convalescent COVID-19.

The method was immunoSEQ multiplex PCR; TCRdb's version includes in-frame clones alone and lacks a portion of them. The profile shows over 130,000 clones, about 77% of them singletons. The CDR3 covers 14 residues. Germline V gene data show CDR1 as MNHEY and CDR2 as SVGAGI. Trimming cost V 0 bases and J 1 base, with 6 bases left between them. The chain employs TRBV6-5 and TRBJ1-1; D not certain. The sequence was obtained from a woman aged 45-59 years with active or convalescent COVID-19. Sequencing was performed on peripheral blood. DNA of the CDR3: TGTGCCAGCAGTTACTCGGGCACGAACACTGAAGCTTTCTTT. Protein sequence: CASSYSGTNTEAFF.